The next 23 T cell receptor beta chains were all read from a single sample in a study of T cells after yellow fever vaccination. Each CDR3 protein gets one entry after TCRdb re-called the 5' RACE reads with MiXCR. Altogether a few hundred thousand distinct CDR3 sequences are present, roughly 5.6% being singletons, with the ten largest covering roughly 3.5%. The specimen was CD4+ T cells sorted from PBMCs, collected on the day of the yellow fever booster vaccination. These TCRs come from a man younger than 35 who received the YFV17D yellow fever vaccine.

This clonotype was detected many times. The chain is built from TRBV11-2 and TRBJ1-2, with 8 nucleotides matching TRBD1. V lost 1 base, J lost 4 bases, and 2 bases stayed unmatched. Germline lookup yields CDR1 SGHAT and CDR2 FQNNGV. The CDR3 contains 14 residues. The CDR3 nucleotides read TGTGCCAGCAGCTTAGCAGGGGGCCCCTATGGCTACACCTTC. Its translation: CASSLAGGPYGYTF.

This clonotype was seen a handful of times. As DNA, the CDR3 is TGTGCCAGCAGTTATTTTCGGCGTAGGGGCCTTCTACAGGCGCTCACCGGGGAGCTGTTTTTT. Translated: CASSYFRRRGLLQALTGELFF. The chain joins TRBV6-2 or TRBV6-3 to TRBJ2-2, with D possibly TRBD1 on 5 matching bases. Trimming left V 3 bases short and J 4 bases short, with 30 bases between. From germline, CDR1 is MNHEY and CDR2 SVGEGT. CDR3 size: 21 residues.

The V and J genes are TRBV29-1 and TRBJ2-2; 9 bases are shared with TRBD1. From germline, CDR1 is SQVTM and CDR2 ANQGSEA. V lost 7 bases and J lost 5; bases outside the gene matches: 11. The CDR3 spans 15 residues. The CDR3 DNA is TGCAGCGCCGAGCCGGACAGGGGAAAGACCGGGGAGCTGTTTTTT. It translates to CSAEPDRGKTGELFF.

The J gene is TRBJ2-5, the V gene TRBV3-1, with 11 bases aligning to TRBD2. The CDR3 spans 17 residues. Germline-derived CDR1 and CDR2 are LGHDT and YNNKEL (reference sequence). Trimming removed 1 base from V and 5 bases from J; junction bases left unmatched: 9. In nucleotides, the CDR3 is TGTGCCAGCAGCCAAGGCATAGCGGGGGGGCCCTGGGAGACCCAGTACTTC. This gives the protein CASSQGIAGGPWETQYF.

This clonotype showed up just a few times. The V call is TRBV23-1, the J call TRBJ2-1; D is possibly TRBD2 (7 bases). TRBV23-1 is recorded as an ORF, its role being uncertain. Trimming took 7 bases from V and 5 from J, leaving 12 bases between them. This CDR3 has 13 residues. The CDR3 spells CASKGGGHNEQFF. The CDR3 DNA is TGCGCCAGCAAAGGGGGGGGTCACAATGAGCAGTTCTTC.

This clonotype was seen at least ten times. Here the CDR3 reads CSVVRGPGSYNEQFF. CDR3 nucleotides: TGCAGCGTGGTGCGGGGGCCTGGCTCCTACAATGAGCAGTTCTTC. The V gene is TRBV29-1, the J gene TRBJ2-1; TRBD2 is a possible D gene (7 bases). Germline loops: CDR1 SQVTM, CDR2 ANQGSEA. The CDR3 is made up of 15 amino acids. V lost 6 bases and J 0 bases, leaving 15 bases between the germline ends.

This clonotype was recorded many times. The chain is built from TRBV29-1 and TRBJ2-1; 7 positions match TRBD2. The germline V gene encodes CDR1 SQVTM and CDR2 ANQGSEA. The CDR3 totals 15 residues. J was trimmed by 1 base and V by 5 bases; bases with no gene match: 8. The CDR3 is CSVQGGLRSYNEQFF. In DNA, the CDR3 is TGCAGCGTTCAGGGAGGGCTACGATCCTACAATGAGCAGTTCTTC.

The rearrangement joins TRBV5-1 to TRBJ2-5, with 8 bases matching TRBD1. V shed 4 bases and J 1 base; nucleotides not matched to a gene: 6. Germline V gene lookup returns CDR1 SGHRS and CDR2 YFSETQ. The CDR3 totals 15 residues. CDR3 region: CASSPQTGVQETQYF. CDR3 nucleotides: TGCGCCAGCAGCCCTCAGACAGGGGTCCAAGAGACCCAGTACTTC. Drawing the rest from reference TRBV5-1 and TRBJ2-5, the complete variable domain is KAGVTQTPRYLIKTRGQQVTLSCSPISGHRSVSWYQQTPGQGLQFLFEYFSETQRNKGNFPGRFSGRQFSNSRSEMNVSTLELGDSALYLCASSPQTGVQETQYFGPGTRLLVL.

The chain carries TRBV7-2 and TRBJ1-2; D uncertain. CDR3 size: 13 residues. V shed 5 bases and J shed 3 bases, with 10 bases lying between them. Germline CDR1 SGHTA, CDR2 FQGNSA. For the CDR3, the DNA is TGTGCCAGCAGCCCCGCCTTCTACTATGGCTACACCTTC. This translates into CASSPAFYYGYTF.

This sequence joins TRBV7-2 and TRBJ1-3; D is ambiguous. Trimming left V 5 bases short and J 1 base short, with 9 bases between. The CDR3 has 14 residues. Germline CDR1 reads SGHTA; CDR2 reads FQGNSA. The CDR3 spells CASSPGISGNTIYF. The CDR3 region has the DNA TGTGCCAGCAGCCCGGGGATTTCTGGAAACACCATATATTTT.

The rearrangement joins TRBV7-9 to TRBJ2-5; D is unclear. This CDR3 is 19 amino acids long. Trimming stripped 5 bases from V and 1 base from J, with 26 bases between. Germline-derived CDR1 and CDR2 are SEHNR and FQNEAQ (reference sequence). The CDR3 DNA sequence: TGTGCCAGCAGCCTGACAATCTCATCCCGACCGACCGTCCAAGAGACCCAGTACTTC. This encodes CASSLTISSRPTVQETQYF.

This clonotype was counted a few times. This chain uses TRBV24-1 with TRBJ1-4; D is undetermined. The CDR3 loop spans 14 amino acids. The ends were cut back, 4 bases at V and 7 bases at J, with 12 bases in the middle. Germline V lookup: CDR1 KGHDR, CDR2 SFDVKD. In DNA, the CDR3 is TGTGCCACCAGTGACCCCAGATCGAGTGAAAAACTGTTTTTT. This translates into CATSDPRSSEKLFF.

This clonotype was seen at least ten times. The chain joins TRBV7-9 to TRBJ2-7, with no clear D. CDR1 and CDR2 (germline): SEHNR, FQNEAQ (reference sequence). This CDR3 comprises 11 residues. V was trimmed by 5 bases and J by 10 bases, leaving 12 bases between them. This CDR3 is CASSLQWDQYF. CDR3 sequence (DNA): TGTGCCAGCAGCCTTCAATGGGATCAGTACTTC.

This clonotype occurred a few times. This rearrangement joins TRBV5-1 to TRBJ2-3; 7 nucleotides match TRBD1. The CDR3 is made up of 17 amino acids. The germline V gene has CDR1 SGHRS and CDR2 YFSETQ. The ends lost 0 bases at V and 4 bases at J; junction bases unmatched: 11. The CDR3 loop reads CASSLGDSSRIADTQYF. CDR3 nucleotide sequence: TGCGCCAGCAGCTTGGGGGACAGCTCCCGAATTGCAGATACGCAGTATTTT.

This clonotype has just a few counts. The genes are TRBV3-1 and TRBJ2-2; the D gene is possibly TRBD2 (6 bases). CDR1 is LGHDT, CDR2 YNNKEL, per germline (reference sequence). V lost 2 bases and J 1 base, leaving 26 bases between the germline ends. The CDR3 loop spans 21 amino acids. The CDR3, as DNA: TGTGCCAGCAGCCAAAGGTCAGCAGCACCGAGACTAGGGTGGAACACCGGGGAGCTGTTTTTT. Translation gives CASSQRSAAPRLGWNTGELFF.

This clonotype has a handful of counts. The chain recombines TRBV6-2 or TRBV6-3 with TRBJ2-2; TRBD1 matches at 7 bases. In germline, CDR1 is MNHEY, CDR2 SVGEGT. V dropped 4 bases and J dropped 6; count of bases not matched to a gene: 2. The CDR3 runs to 13 residues. The DNA for the CDR3 is TGTGCCAGCAGTTTGACAGGGCCCGGGGAGCTGTTTTTT. Amino acid sequence: CASSLTGPGELFF.

This clonotype appeared many times. The chain combines TRBV4-3 with TRBJ1-6; D is unresolved. V was cut by 1 base and J by 10 bases, with 14 bases left in between. The germline V gene has CDR1 LGHNA and CDR2 YSLEER. The CDR3 runs 15 residues. The CDR3 DNA is TGCGCCAGCAGCCAAGTAGAGGCCAGAGGGTCACCCCTCCACTTT. The encoded protein is CASSQVEARGSPLHF.

The rearrangement uses TRBV2 and TRBJ1-1; D may be TRBD1 (5 bases). The CDR3 runs to 13 residues. Germline CDR1 is SNHLY and CDR2 is FYNNEI. V shed 8 bases and J shed 1 base, with 11 bases lying between them. The CDR3 is CASCGTGNTEAFF. The CDR3 DNA reads TGTGCCAGCTGTGGGACGGGGAACACTGAAGCTTTCTTT.

The CDR3 region has the DNA TGTGCCAGCAGTCTCAGGGTGAGGGGAAGAGGGGATGAAAAACTGTTTTTT. Translated, it gives CASSLRVRGRGDEKLFF. This sequence joins TRBV27 and TRBJ1-4, with TRBD1 as a possible D gene (5 bases). Trimming took off 5 bases at V and 6 bases at J, with 22 bases between the two ends. There are 17 residues in the CDR3. CDR1 and CDR2 (germline): MNHEY, SMNVEV (reference sequence).

CDR3: CASSAATEPDTQYF. As DNA, the CDR3 is TGCGCCAGCAGCGCGGCCACGGAGCCAGATACGCAGTATTTT. The gene calls are TRBV5-1 and TRBJ2-3; D uncertain. CDR3 length equals 14 residues. From germline, CDR1 is SGHRS and CDR2 YFSETQ. The germline V and J ends were trimmed by 4 bases and 4 bases, with 13 bases remaining between them.

This clonotype was counted many times. V usage is TRBV7-8 and J usage is TRBJ1-2; TRBD1 is a possible D gene (5 bases). Germline V gene data show CDR1 as SGHVS and CDR2 as FQNEAQ. CDR3 length: 15 amino acids. V shed 0 bases and J shed 7 bases, with 15 bases lying between them. The CDR3 coding sequence is TGTGCCAGCAGCTTAGCCCCAGGGCTTCTCGGTGGCTACACCTTC. Its translation is CASSLAPGLLGGYTF.

This clonotype was seen at least ten times. V is TRBV7-3 and J is TRBJ1-2; 9 nucleotides agree with TRBD1. The CDR3 totals 13 residues. In germline, CDR1 is SGHTA, CDR2 FQGTGA. V lost 5 bases, J lost 8 bases, and 6 bases stayed unmatched. CDR3 loop: CASSPGTGRGYTF. The CDR3 DNA is TGTGCCAGCAGCCCCGGGACAGGGCGAGGCTACACCTTC.

This sequence joins TRBV10-3 and TRBJ2-5; 9 nucleotides line up with TRBD1. V dropped 5 bases and J dropped 5; count of bases not matched to a gene: 9. CDR1 and CDR2 from the germline V gene are ENHRY and SYGVKD. The CDR3 has 15 amino acids. CDR3 sequence (DNA): TGTGCCATCAGTCAACAGGGGGCTGGCGTGGAGACCCAGTACTTC. Protein sequence: CAISQQGAGVETQYF.